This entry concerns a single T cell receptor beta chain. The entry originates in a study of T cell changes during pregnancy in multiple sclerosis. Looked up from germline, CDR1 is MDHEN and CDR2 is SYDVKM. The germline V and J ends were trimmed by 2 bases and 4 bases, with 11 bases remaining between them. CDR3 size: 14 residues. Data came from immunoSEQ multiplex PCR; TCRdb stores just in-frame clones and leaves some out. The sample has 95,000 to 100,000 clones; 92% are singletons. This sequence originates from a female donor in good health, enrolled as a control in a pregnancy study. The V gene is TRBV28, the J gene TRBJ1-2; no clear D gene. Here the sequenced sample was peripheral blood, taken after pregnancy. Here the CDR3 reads CASSLGSRGYGYTF. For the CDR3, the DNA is TGTGCCAGCAGTTTAGGGTCTCGGGGCTATGGCTACACCTTC.